A selection of T cell receptor beta chains follows, all from one sample in a study of cytomegalovirus exposure and HLA in healthy donors. Profiled with immunoSEQ multiplex PCR; TCRdb holds only in-frame clones, not every one. The table for this sample gives approximately 150,000 clones. Source material: PBMCs. Every receptor here comes from a male donor in good health and CMV-seronegative. The CDR3 runs from the conserved cysteine through the conserved F or W. A D gene is named only where the DNA matches it firmly.

J gene: TRBJ1-1; D gene: NA; V gene: TRBV2; CDR3 length: 13; CDR3 protein: CASTLESTPEAFF; CDR3 DNA: TGTGCCAGCACCCTAGAGTCAACCCCTGAAGCTTTCTTT
J gene: TRBJ2-7; D gene: NA; V gene: TRBV28; CDR3 length: 14; CDR3 protein: CASSSLFVSYEQYF; CDR3 DNA: TGTGCCAGCAGTTCCCTCTTTGTCTCCTACGAGCAGTACTTC
J gene: TRBJ2-7; D gene: NA; V gene: TRBV2; CDR3 length: 13; CDR3 protein: CASSEGGLGEQYF; CDR3 DNA: TGTGCCAGCAGTGAGGGGGGGCTGGGAGAGCAGTACTTC
J gene: TRBJ2-5; D gene: NA; V gene: TRBV7-9; CDR3 length: 15; CDR3 protein: CASSLAQGPQETQYF; CDR3 DNA: TGTGCCAGCAGCTTAGCGCAGGGGCCCCAAGAGACCCAGTACTTC
J gene: TRBJ2-1; D gene: TRBD2; V gene: TRBV5-1; CDR3 length: 16; CDR3 protein: CASSLRASGTYNEQFF; CDR3 DNA: TGCGCCAGCAGCTTGCGGGCTAGCGGAACCTACAATGAGCAGTTCTTC
J gene: TRBJ1-4; D gene: NA; V gene: TRBV28; CDR3 length: 15; CDR3 protein: CASSSAGATNEKLFF; CDR3 DNA: TGTGCCAGCAGTTCCGCCGGGGCAACTAATGAAAAACTGTTTTTT
J gene: TRBJ1-6; D gene: TRBD1; V gene: TRBV27; CDR3 length: 17; CDR3 protein: CASSSSPQGAYNSPLHF; CDR3 DNA: TGTGCCAGCAGTTCAAGCCCCCAGGGGGCCTATAATTCACCCCTCCACTTT
J gene: TRBJ1-1; D gene: NA; V gene: TRBV4-3; CDR3 length: 15; CDR3 protein: CASSLEWGGNTEAFF; CDR3 DNA: TGCGCCAGCAGCCTGGAGTGGGGGGGAAACACTGAAGCTTTCTTT
J gene: TRBJ2-1; D gene: TRBD2; V gene: TRBV7-8; CDR3 length: 17; CDR3 protein: CASSLGDGRAAYNEQFF; CDR3 DNA: TGTGCCAGCAGCTTAGGTGACGGGAGGGCCGCCTACAATGAGCAGTTCTTC
J gene: TRBJ1-2; D gene: TRBD1; V gene: TRBV28; CDR3 length: 15; CDR3 protein: CASMKPQGVGYGYTF; CDR3 DNA: TGTGCCAGCATGAAGCCCCAGGGGGTTGGCTATGGCTACACCTTC
J gene: TRBJ1-3; D gene: NA; V gene: TRBV19; CDR3 length: 15; CDR3 protein: CASSIGTTPGNTIYF; CDR3 DNA: TGTGCCAGTAGTATAGGAACAACGCCTGGAAACACCATATATTTT
J gene: TRBJ1-2; D gene: TRBD1; V gene: TRBV18; CDR3 length: 16; CDR3 protein: CASSQIQGAEGYGYTF; CDR3 DNA: TGTGCCAGCTCCCAAATACAGGGGGCTGAAGGCTATGGCTACACCTTC
J gene: TRBJ2-7; D gene: NA; V gene: TRBV7-9; CDR3 length: 14; CDR3 protein: CASSLGGRSYEQYF; CDR3 DNA: TGTGCCAGCAGCTTAGGCGGGCGCTCCTACGAGCAGTACTTC
J gene: TRBJ2-7; D gene: NA; V gene: TRBV6-6; CDR3 length: 11; CDR3 protein: CATEQNYEQYF; CDR3 DNA: TGTGCCACCGAACAGAACTACGAGCAGTACTTC
J gene: TRBJ2-7; D gene: NA; V gene: TRBV7-6; CDR3 length: 16; CDR3 protein: CASSLGLGAGGLEQYF; CDR3 DNA: TGTGCCAGCAGCTTAGGCTTGGGTGCAGGGGGGCTCGAGCAGTACTTC
J gene: TRBJ2-5; D gene: TRBD2; V gene: TRBV30; CDR3 length: 14; CDR3 protein: CAWSPLAGVETQYF; CDR3 DNA: TGTGCCTGGAGTCCATTAGCGGGAGTGGAGACCCAGTACTTC
J gene: TRBJ2-7; D gene: TRBD2; V gene: TRBV15; CDR3 length: 16; CDR3 protein: CATSRDRGDGSYEQYF; CDR3 DNA: TGTGCCACCAGCAGAGATCGGGGGGACGGTTCCTACGAGCAGTACTTC
J gene: TRBJ2-7; D gene: TRBD1; V gene: TRBV18; CDR3 length: 17; CDR3 protein: CASSAIISGTGPGEQYF; CDR3 DNA: TGTGCCAGCTCTGCAATTATTTCCGGGACAGGGCCAGGCGAGCAGTACTTC
J gene: TRBJ2-7; D gene: NA; V gene: TRBV4-2; CDR3 length: 17; CDR3 protein: CASSPRLAGAESYEQYF; CDR3 DNA: TGTGCCAGCAGCCCCCGACTGGCGGGGGCGGAGTCCTACGAGCAGTACTTC
J gene: TRBJ2-1; D gene: TRBD2; V gene: TRBV4-1; CDR3 length: 16; CDR3 protein: CASSQDGGAGVGEQFF; CDR3 DNA: TGCGCCAGCAGCCAAGATGGAGGAGCGGGAGTGGGTGAGCAGTTCTTC
J gene: TRBJ2-7; D gene: TRBD1; V gene: TRBV5-1; CDR3 length: 14; CDR3 protein: CASAGTGGSHEQYF; CDR3 DNA: TGCGCCAGCGCCGGGACAGGGGGCTCCCACGAGCAGTACTTC
J gene: TRBJ2-7; D gene: NA; V gene: TRBV30; CDR3 length: 11; CDR3 protein: CAWRATYEQYF; CDR3 DNA: TGTGCCTGGAGAGCAACCTACGAGCAGTACTTC
J gene: TRBJ1-1; D gene: TRBD1; V gene: TRBV6-6; CDR3 length: 16; CDR3 protein: CASSTRDSAINTEAFF; CDR3 DNA: TGTGCCAGCAGTACCCGGGACAGCGCGATTAACACTGAAGCTTTCTTT
J gene: TRBJ2-1; D gene: NA; V gene: TRBV7-6; CDR3 length: 12; CDR3 protein: CASSPGGNEQFF; CDR3 DNA: TGTGCCAGCAGCCCCGGGGGCAATGAGCAGTTCTTC
J gene: TRBJ2-7; D gene: NA; V gene: TRBV30; CDR3 length: 12; CDR3 protein: CAWSVRGNEQYF; CDR3 DNA: TGTGCCTGGAGTGTACGAGGGAACGAGCAGTACTTC
J gene: TRBJ2-7; D gene: TRBD2; V gene: TRBV4-2; CDR3 length: 16; CDR3 protein: CASSLGTSGDPYEQYF; CDR3 DNA: TGTGCCAGCAGCCTTGGGACTAGCGGGGATCCCTACGAGCAGTACTTC
J gene: TRBJ2-1; D gene: TRBD2; V gene: TRBV5-1; CDR3 length: 15; CDR3 protein: CASSLLGTSGNEQFF; CDR3 DNA: TGCGCCAGCAGCTTGCTAGGGACTAGCGGCAATGAGCAGTTCTTC
J gene: TRBJ1-2; D gene: TRBD1; V gene: TRBV7-9; CDR3 length: 15; CDR3 protein: CASSRVLQGNYGYTF; CDR3 DNA: TGTGCCAGCAGCCGAGTTTTACAGGGGAACTATGGCTACACCTTC
J gene: TRBJ1-1; D gene: TRBD1; V gene: TRBV4-3; CDR3 length: 13; CDR3 protein: CASSQDRDRVAFF; CDR3 DNA: TGCGCCAGCAGCCAAGATAGGGACAGGGTAGCTTTCTTT
J gene: TRBJ2-2; D gene: NA; V gene: TRBV6-5; CDR3 length: 13; CDR3 protein: CASSAIDTGELFF; CDR3 DNA: TGTGCCAGCAGTGCCATAGACACCGGGGAGCTGTTTTTT
J gene: TRBJ2-3; D gene: NA; V gene: TRBV7-2; CDR3 length: 16; CDR3 protein: CASSLVGGGGTDTQYF; CDR3 DNA: TGTGCCAGCAGCTTAGTTGGCGGGGGCGGCACAGATACGCAGTATTTT
J gene: TRBJ2-1; D gene: TRBD1; V gene: TRBV6-1; CDR3 length: 14; CDR3 protein: CASSRTGWVNEQFF; CDR3 DNA: TGTGCCAGCAGTCGGACAGGGTGGGTCAATGAGCAGTTCTTC
J gene: TRBJ2-7; D gene: NA; V gene: TRBV18; CDR3 length: 12; CDR3 protein: CASSPYQYEQYF; CDR3 DNA: TGTGCCAGCTCACCATACCAGTACGAGCAGTACTTC
J gene: TRBJ1-3; D gene: NA; V gene: TRBV19; CDR3 length: 13; CDR3 protein: CASTTGGGNTIYF; CDR3 DNA: TGTGCCAGCACCACGGGTGGCGGAAACACCATATATTTT
J gene: TRBJ1-3; D gene: NA; V gene: TRBV11-2; CDR3 length: 15; CDR3 protein: CASSPRGSSGNTIYF; CDR3 DNA: TGTGCCAGCAGCCCTAGGGGGTCGTCTGGAAACACCATATATTTT
J gene: TRBJ1-2; D gene: NA; V gene: TRBV30; CDR3 length: 15; CDR3 protein: CAWSVRTALNYGYTF; CDR3 DNA: TGTGCCTGGAGTGTACGGACAGCCTTGAACTATGGCTACACCTTC
J gene: TRBJ1-2; D gene: NA; V gene: TRBV19; CDR3 length: 14; CDR3 protein: CASSSRTVNYGYTF; CDR3 DNA: TGTGCCAGTAGTTCCCGGACAGTCAACTATGGCTACACCTTC
J gene: TRBJ2-1; D gene: TRBD2; V gene: TRBV29-1; CDR3 length: 16; CDR3 protein: CSVEGTSGSRYNEQFF; CDR3 DNA: TGCAGCGTTGAAGGGACTAGCGGGAGTCGCTACAATGAGCAGTTCTTC
J gene: TRBJ1-2; D gene: NA; V gene: TRBV2; CDR3 length: 14; CDR3 protein: CASTFRREDHGYTF; CDR3 DNA: TGTGCCAGCACCTTCCGGCGGGAAGATCATGGCTACACCTTC
J gene: TRBJ2-2; D gene: NA; V gene: TRBV7-9; CDR3 length: 18; CDR3 protein: CASSLPSSDRSDTGELFF; CDR3 DNA: TGTGCCAGCAGCTTACCCTCTTCAGACAGGTCGGACACCGGGGAGCTGTTTTTT
J gene: TRBJ2-7; D gene: TRBD1; V gene: TRBV2; CDR3 length: 13; CDR3 protein: CASRGDSRGEQYF; CDR3 DNA: TGTGCCAGCAGAGGGGACAGCCGGGGAGAGCAGTACTTC
J gene: TRBJ2-1; D gene: TRBD2; V gene: TRBV7-2; CDR3 length: 16; CDR3 protein: CASSLEGLAGYNEQFF; CDR3 DNA: TGTGCCAGCAGCTTAGAAGGACTAGCGGGATACAATGAGCAGTTCTTC
J gene: TRBJ1-1; D gene: TRBD1; V gene: TRBV7-9; CDR3 length: 17; CDR3 protein: CASSLVRGQGMNTEAFF; CDR3 DNA: TGTGCCAGCAGCTTAGTGAGGGGGCAAGGTATGAACACTGAAGCTTTCTTT
J gene: TRBJ1-3; D gene: NA; V gene: TRBV5-6; CDR3 length: 16; CDR3 protein: CASSLGGASSGNTIYF; CDR3 DNA: TGTGCCAGCAGCTTGGGAGGAGCTAGCTCTGGAAACACCATATATTTT
J gene: TRBJ2-7; D gene: NA; V gene: TRBV14; CDR3 length: 15; CDR3 protein: CASSQDLNSIYEQYF; CDR3 DNA: TGTGCCAGCAGCCAAGACTTGAACTCCATCTACGAGCAGTACTTC
J gene: TRBJ2-2; D gene: NA; V gene: TRBV7-2; CDR3 length: 15; CDR3 protein: CASSLRTANTGELFF; CDR3 DNA: TGTGCCAGCAGCTTAAGGACAGCGAACACCGGGGAGCTGTTTTTT
J gene: TRBJ1-6; D gene: NA; V gene: TRBV6-5; CDR3 length: 16; CDR3 protein: CASSYSWDITNSPLHF; CDR3 DNA: TGTGCCAGCAGTTACTCCTGGGACATTACTAATTCACCCCTCCACTTT
J gene: TRBJ2-5; D gene: TRBD1; V gene: TRBV7-9; CDR3 length: 13; CDR3 protein: CAADWTGQETQYF; CDR3 DNA: TGTGCCGCCGATTGGACAGGCCAAGAGACCCAGTACTTC
J gene: TRBJ1-2; D gene: NA; V gene: TRBV4-2; CDR3 length: 17; CDR3 protein: CASSQDRRGGEISGYTF; CDR3 DNA: TGTGCCAGCAGCCAAGATCGGCGCGGGGGGGAGATCTCTGGCTACACCTTC
J gene: TRBJ2-1; D gene: NA; V gene: TRBV7-6; CDR3 length: 15; CDR3 protein: CASSPYPSSYNEQFF; CDR3 DNA: TGTGCCAGCAGCCCATATCCGAGCTCCTACAATGAGCAGTTCTTC
J gene: TRBJ1-5; D gene: NA; V gene: TRBV6-1; CDR3 length: 14; CDR3 protein: CASSEVWGDQPQHF; CDR3 DNA: TGTGCCAGCAGTGAAGTTTGGGGCGACCAGCCCCAGCATTTT
J gene: TRBJ1-5; D gene: NA; V gene: TRBV13; CDR3 length: 15; CDR3 protein: CASSLGGGRWQPQHF; CDR3 DNA: TGTGCCAGCAGCTTAGGTGGTGGCAGATGGCAGCCCCAGCATTTT
J gene: TRBJ2-7; D gene: NA; V gene: TRBV7-9; CDR3 length: 15; CDR3 protein: CASSLAQGEKSEQYF; CDR3 DNA: TGTGCCAGCAGCTTAGCCCAGGGCGAAAAGTCCGAGCAGTACTTC
J gene: TRBJ2-1; D gene: TRBD2; V gene: TRBV9; CDR3 length: 15; CDR3 protein: CASSPLAGGPHEQFF; CDR3 DNA: TGTGCCAGCAGCCCGCTAGCGGGAGGGCCCCATGAGCAGTTCTTC
J gene: TRBJ1-5; D gene: TRBD1; V gene: TRBV30; CDR3 length: 15; CDR3 protein: CAWRQPGQSNQPQHF; CDR3 DNA: TGTGCCTGGAGACAACCGGGACAGTCCAATCAGCCCCAGCATTTT
J gene: TRBJ1-2; D gene: NA; V gene: TRBV6-1; CDR3 length: 14; CDR3 protein: CASSEAHEGYGYTF; CDR3 DNA: TGTGCCAGCAGTGAAGCACATGAGGGCTATGGCTACACCTTC
J gene: TRBJ1-6; D gene: TRBD1; V gene: TRBV28; CDR3 length: 15; CDR3 protein: CASSPPTGDHSPLHF; CDR3 DNA: TGTGCCAGCAGTCCCCCCACAGGGGATCATTCACCCCTCCACTTT
J gene: TRBJ1-2; D gene: TRBD1; V gene: TRBV7-2; CDR3 length: 14; CDR3 protein: CASSSLTGVYGYTF; CDR3 DNA: TGTGCCAGCAGCTCCCTCACAGGGGTCTATGGCTACACCTTC
J gene: TRBJ2-5; D gene: NA; V gene: TRBV7-6; CDR3 length: 16; CDR3 protein: CASSSRLSASAETQYF; CDR3 DNA: TGTGCCAGCAGCTCCCGGTTGTCGGCTAGCGCGGAGACCCAGTACTTC
J gene: TRBJ1-2; D gene: NA; V gene: TRBV11-2; CDR3 length: 14; CDR3 protein: CASSLAQGGYGYTF; CDR3 DNA: TGTGCCAGCAGCTTAGCCCAGGGTGGTTATGGCTACACCTTC